The 19 T cell receptor beta chains below come from one sample, sequenced in a study of blood T cell repertoires in COVID-19 (dated by TCRdb to about 2020). The library relied on the immunoSEQ multiplex PCR assay. TCRdb mirrors the immuneACCESS table, restricted to in-frame sequences. Some clones are absent from its copies; in checked studies, under half trace to an unresolved V gene, and the reason for the others is unknown. The sample data list 150,000 or so clones, and approximately 86% of these were observed just once. The ten most abundant clones make up about an eighth of the sample. Sequencing used peripheral blood. Receptors originate from a woman in her 70s with COVID-19, enrolled during active disease.

The sample holds one count of this clone. The chain recombines TRBV2 with TRBJ1-5, with D maybe TRBD1 (6 bases). The V gene lost 8 bases and the J gene lost 9 bases, with 17 bases spanning the gap. The CDR3 is 13 residues long. Germline V gene data show CDR1 as SNHLY and CDR2 as FYNNEI. CDR3 sequence (DNA): TGTGCCAGCTCCAAATACAGGGAGCCGCCCCAGCATTTT. Translated: CASSKYREPPQHF.

Only one count was recorded for this clone. The CDR3, as DNA: TGTGCCAGCAGCCAAGGGTCTCGGGACTATGGCTACACCTTC. As protein: CASSQGSRDYGYTF. The chain carries TRBV14 and TRBJ1-2; no reliable D call. Germline-derived CDR1 and CDR2 are SGHDN and FVKESK. The CDR3 runs 14 residues. The V and J ends lost 1 base and 3 bases respectively, with 9 bases between them.

This clone was found once. The chain couples TRBV5-6 to TRBJ2-7; 8 nucleotides line up with TRBD2. The CDR3 sequence is 17 residues long. The germline V gene encodes CDR1 SGHDT and CDR2 YYEEEE. V trimming: 3 bases; J trimming: 3 bases; junction bases outside the gene matches: 14. This CDR3 reads CASSSQPSPGGFYEQYF. The CDR3 DNA sequence: TGTGCCAGCAGCTCCCAACCCTCTCCGGGGGGGTTCTACGAGCAGTACTTC.

This sequence joins TRBV19 and TRBJ1-1, with 7 bases matching TRBD1. V gave up 6 bases and J gave up 5 bases; unmatched junction bases: 9. The CDR3 has 14 residues. Germline CDR1 and CDR2: LNHDA and SQIVND (reference sequence). CDR3 sequence (DNA): TGTGCCAGTAGCTCAGCAGGGGGTAGGACTGAAGCTTTCTTT. Translated: CASSSAGGRTEAFF. Variable domain in full (rest from reference TRBV19 and TRBJ1-1): DGGITQSPKYLFRKEGQNVTLSCEQNLNHDAMYWYRQDPGQGLRLIYYSQIVNDFQKGDIAEGYSVSREKKESFPLTVTSAQKNPTAFYLCASSSAGGRTEAFFGQGTRLTVV.

This rearrangement joins TRBV19 to TRBJ1-6, with 7 positions matching TRBD1. The ends lost 7 bases at V and 5 bases at J; junction bases unmatched: 5. From germline, CDR1 is LNHDA and CDR2 SQIVND (reference sequence). CDR3 length: 14 amino acids. CDR3 region: CASKGTADNSPLHF. In DNA form, the CDR3 reads TGTGCCAGTAAGGGGACAGCTGATAATTCACCCCTCCACTTT. The whole variable domain, remainder taken from reference TRBV19 and TRBJ1-6, is DGGITQSPKYLFRKEGQNVTLSCEQNLNHDAMYWYRQDPGQGLRLIYYSQIVNDFQKGDIAEGYSVSREKKESFPLTVTSAQKNPTAFYLCASKGTADNSPLHFGNGTRLTVT.

In regard to this clone: The same CDR3 arises from other DNA sequences in this sample as well. The gene calls are TRBV19 and TRBJ1-1, with TRBD1 matching 8 bases. The length of the CDR3 is 15 residues. Germline CDR1 reads LNHDA; CDR2 reads SQIVND (reference sequence). V trimming: 1 base; J trimming: 0 bases; junction bases outside the gene matches: 1. CDR3: CASSIGTGMNTEAFF. For the CDR3, the DNA is TGTGCCAGTAGTATAGGGACAGGGATGAACACTGAAGCTTTCTTT.

This clone appeared once. J is TRBJ1-5 and V is TRBV27; TRBD1 aligns across 8 bases. Germline loops: CDR1 MNHEY, CDR2 SMNVEV (reference sequence). The CDR3 spans 15 residues. With 4 bases clipped from V and 3 bases from J, the junction kept 5 bases outside the gene matches. CDR3 coding DNA: TGTGCCAGCAGTTCCCCGGGACAGGTCAATCAGCCCCAGCATTTT. Protein: CASSSPGQVNQPQHF.

The chain employs TRBV3-1 (or the pseudogene TRBV3-2) and TRBJ1-2, with D maybe TRBD1 (5 bases). Germline V gene lookup returns CDR1 LGHDT and CDR2 YNNKEL (reference sequence). The CDR3 totals 15 residues. V dropped 0 bases and J dropped 8 bases, with 16 bases sitting between them. In DNA form, the CDR3 reads TGTGCCAGCAGCCAAGAAGCGGGCCCCGGGGGAGGCTACACCTTC. It yields the protein CASSQEAGPGGGYTF.

The chain has TRBV7-2 and TRBJ2-3, with TRBD2 matching 8 bases. The germline CDR1 and CDR2 sequences are SGHTA and FQGNSA. The CDR3 loop spans 17 amino acids. The V segment lost 2 bases and the J segment 0 bases; nucleotides outside the gene matches: 7. The CDR3 DNA reads TGTGCCAGCAGCTTACCCCCACAGCGGGGGAGCACAGATACGCAGTATTTT. It yields the protein CASSLPPQRGSTDTQYF.

The chain combines TRBV5-1 with TRBJ2-2; the D gene is possibly TRBD2 (5 bases). The germline gives CDR1 SGHRS, CDR2 YFSETQ. CDR3 length equals 15 residues. Trimming removed 5 bases from V and 4 bases from J, with 15 bases in between. CDR3 in DNA: TGCGCCAGCAGGGGAGCAGGCCAGTCCACCGGGGAGCTGTTTTTT. Translating it yields CASRGAGQSTGELFF.

This clone appeared a few times. The chain links TRBV6-5 to TRBJ1-1; D is ambiguous. This CDR3 is 16 amino acids long. Looked up from germline, CDR1 is MNHEY and CDR2 is SVGAGI. V gave up 0 bases and J gave up 0 bases, with 11 bases separating them. The chain's CDR3 is CASSYSRWEVNTEAFF. The DNA for the CDR3 is TGTGCCAGCAGTTACTCCCGATGGGAGGTGAACACTGAAGCTTTCTTT.

This clone was recorded once. This rearrangement joins TRBV27 to TRBJ2-3, with D unresolved. From germline, CDR1 is MNHEY and CDR2 SMNVEV (reference sequence). CDR3 size: 11 residues. V was cut by 8 bases and J by 6 bases, with 9 bases left in between. CDR3 nucleotide sequence: TGTGCCAGCTCCTACCGGGATACGCAGTATTTT. Residues: CASSYRDTQYF.

In its sample, this clone was seen once. The chain uses TRBV28 and TRBJ1-1, with 7 positions matching TRBD1. Germline values: CDR1 MDHEN, CDR2 SYDVKM. There are 14 residues in the CDR3. V lost 5 bases to trimming and J lost 1 base; unmatched junction nucleotides: 4. The DNA for the CDR3 is TGTGCCAGCAGTGATACAGGGGCGAACACTGAAGCTTTCTTT. Encoded protein: CASSDTGANTEAFF.

This chain connects TRBV6-6 to TRBJ1-3; D uncertain. The CDR3 consists of 11 residues. Trimming removed 6 bases at V and 7 bases at J, with 7 bases between. Germline CDR1 reads MNHNY; CDR2 reads SVGAGI (reference sequence). This CDR3 is CASSLLNTIYF. CDR3 bases: TGTGCCAGCAGCCTTCTTAACACCATATATTTT.

The chain is built from TRBV27 and TRBJ2-7; TRBD1 matches at 9 bases. This CDR3 comprises 15 residues. Trimming took 5 bases from V and 3 from J; bases not matched to a gene: 8. Germline loops: CDR1 MNHEY, CDR2 SMNVEV (reference sequence). The CDR3 coding sequence is TGTGCCAGCAGTCCCAAGGGACAGGGCGGCTACGAGCAGTACTTC. As protein: CASSPKGQGGYEQYF.

V gene TRBV28 combines with J gene TRBJ1-2; D not certain. The CDR3 runs to 14 residues. The germline V and J ends were trimmed by 4 bases and 4 bases, with 13 bases remaining between them. CDR1 is MDHEN, CDR2 SYDVKM, per germline. In DNA form, the CDR3 reads TGTGCCAGCAGTTCCCCGGGGAATGGCTATGGCTACACCTTC. Translating gives CASSSPGNGYGYTF.

This sequence joins TRBV2 and TRBJ2-1, with 9 bases fitting TRBD1. V shed 6 bases and J 6 bases; nucleotides not matched to a gene: 6. Per germline, CDR1 SNHLY and CDR2 FYNNEI. The length of the CDR3 is 14 residues. CDR3 sequence reads: CASSRDREPNEQFF. The CDR3 coding sequence is TGTGCCAGCAGCCGGGACAGGGAACCCAATGAGCAGTTCTTC.

The chain has TRBV28 and TRBJ2-7; D call uncertain. This CDR3 region has 12 residues. The germline V gene has CDR1 MDHEN and CDR2 SYDVKM. The germline V and J ends were trimmed by 3 bases and 6 bases, with 9 bases remaining between them. Here the CDR3 reads CASSLTTAEQYF. The DNA of the CDR3 is TGTGCCAGCAGTTTGACCACAGCCGAGCAGTACTTC.

This clone was counted a few times. This chain links TRBV18 with TRBJ2-3; D is ambiguous. The CDR3 runs to 14 residues. Trimming removed 2 bases from V and 2 bases from J, with 8 bases in between. Germline V gives CDR1 KGHSH, CDR2 LQKENI. CDR3: CASSPVVPTDTQYF. Written as DNA, the CDR3 is TGTGCCAGCTCACCAGTCGTCCCCACAGATACGCAGTATTTT.